Below, 5 T cell receptor beta chains from the same sample are listed, as sequenced in a study of CD8 T cells in Susac syndrome. RNA in amounts of roughly 0.5 to 1 ug was reverse transcribed with random hexamers. Using its own MiXCR run on the immunoSEQ multiplex PCR reads, TCRdb lists one record per CDR3 protein. Of 160,000 or so distinct CDR3 sequences detected, 90% to 95% appear once; the ten largest clones hold 0.15% to 0.2%. Specimen: CD4+ T cells from PBMCs. These receptors were obtained from a human donor with Susac syndrome.

The rearrangement links TRBV29-1 to TRBJ1-5; no definite D call. Germline V gene data show CDR1 as SQVTM and CDR2 as ANQGSEA. V lost 8 bases and J 8 bases, leaving 19 bases between the germline ends. CDR3 length: 13 residues. DNA for the CDR3: TGCAGCCCCCGCGTGGCAGGATGGGAGCCCCAGCATTTT. This encodes CSPRVAGWEPQHF.

The chain combines TRBV6-2 or TRBV6-3 with TRBJ1-2, with D possibly matching TRBD1 (5 bases). In germline, CDR1 is MNHEY, CDR2 SVGEGT. The CDR3 runs to 16 residues. Trimming removed 5 bases at V and 4 bases at J, with 20 bases between. In DNA, the CDR3 is TGTGCCAGCAGTCAACACGGGGGACGGGCAGTCTATGGCTACACCTTC. Amino acid sequence: CASSQHGGRAVYGYTF.

The chain joins TRBV9 to TRBJ2-1, with D possibly being TRBD1 (7 bases). The CDR3 length is 17 residues. Germline V gene lookup returns CDR1 SGDLS and CDR2 YYNGEE. Deletions cut 5 bases from V and 0 bases from J, with 18 bases between. The CDR3 DNA sequence: TGTGCCAGCAGTGATTCAGGGGGGCTTAGCTCCTACAATGAGCAGTTCTTC. This gives the protein CASSDSGGLSSYNEQFF.

The V call is TRBV7-6, the J call TRBJ2-7, with D hard to call. The CDR3 consists of 12 residues. The ends were cut back, 5 bases at V and 9 bases at J, with 14 bases in the middle. Germline V gene sequence: CDR1 SGHVS, CDR2 FNYEAQ. The CDR3 spells CASSRAGARQYF. CDR3 nucleotides: TGTGCCAGCAGCCGAGCAGGCGCTAGGCAGTACTTC.

The chain links TRBV29-1 to TRBJ2-7, with D possibly being TRBD2 (6 bases). Germline CDR1 SQVTM, CDR2 ANQGSEA. V gave up 5 bases and J gave up 2 bases, with 7 bases separating them. CDR3 length: 11 residues. The CDR3 DNA reads as TGCAGCGTTCGGACTACCTACGAGCAGTACTTC. It encodes CSVRTTYEQYF.